This T cell receptor beta chain derives from a study of T cells after yellow fever vaccination. It was through 5'RACE template switching that TCR cDNA was made, with a universal primer site and UMIs added. TCRdb itself ran the 5' RACE reads through MiXCR, one entry per CDR3 protein. Of more than 350,000 distinct CDR3 sequences listed, 11% are singletons. The CDR3 runs 14 residues. The V end was cut by 6 bases, the J end by 4 bases, with 15 bases between. This TCR came from a man between 18 and 29 years old who received the YFV17D yellow fever vaccine. The chain uses TRBV12-3 or TRBV12-4 and TRBJ1-2; perhaps TRBD1 as D (6 bases). The specimen comprised PBMCs, sampled on the day of the first yellow fever vaccination. Written as DNA, the CDR3 is TGTGCCAGCAGAAGGGGGGGCTCGAGCTATGGCTACACCTTC. It specifies CASRRGGSSYGYTF.